The entry below describes one T cell receptor (beta chain). These data belong to a study of blood T cell repertoires in COVID-19. The table came from immunoSEQ multiplex PCR; TCRdb's copy has only in-frame clones and leaves some out. The table shows 290,000 or so clones, with nearly 90% occurring only once. Per germline, CDR1 LNHDA and CDR2 SQIVND (reference sequence). CDR3 length: 16 residues. Trimming removed 1 base at V and 4 bases at J, with 16 bases between. Participants, 18 to 89 years old, spanned around 25 US areas. The sequenced sample was PBMCs or T cells enriched from blood (not recorded which). The chain recombines TRBV19 with TRBJ1-1; possible D gene TRBD1, 5 bases. The receptor was isolated from a woman under 30 with acute COVID-19. The CDR3 sequence is CASSIGWGGFSTEAFF. The CDR3 bases are TGTGCCAGTAGTATAGGTTGGGGGGGGTTTTCCACTGAAGCTTTCTTT.